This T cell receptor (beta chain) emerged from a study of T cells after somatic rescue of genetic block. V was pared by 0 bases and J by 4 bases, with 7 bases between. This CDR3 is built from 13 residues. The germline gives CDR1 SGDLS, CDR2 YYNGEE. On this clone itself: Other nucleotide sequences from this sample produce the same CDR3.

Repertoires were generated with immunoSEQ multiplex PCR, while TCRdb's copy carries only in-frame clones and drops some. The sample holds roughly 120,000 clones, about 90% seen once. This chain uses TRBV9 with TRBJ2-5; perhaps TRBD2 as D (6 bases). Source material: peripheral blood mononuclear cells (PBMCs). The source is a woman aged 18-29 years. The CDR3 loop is CASSVVGGETQYF. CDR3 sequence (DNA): TGTGCCAGCAGCGTAGTCGGGGGAGAGACCCAGTACTTC.